This is a list of T cell receptor beta chains from one sample in a study of radiation and T cells in renal cell carcinoma. Profiled with immunoSEQ multiplex PCR; TCRdb holds only in-frame clones, not every one. The sample lists some 100,000 clones, 82% occurring once. Source: blood, taken from a patient whose treatment included radiotherapy and nephrectomy. The receptors were gathered from a man between 60 and 70 years old with renal cell carcinoma. Each CDR3 is given with its conserved first and last residue. Fields, in order: CDR3 length, clone size, D gene, V gene, J gene, CDR3 DNA, CDR3 protein. A D gene is named only where the DNA matches it firmly. For some rows the clone size is stated as once, few or many, or as a class when expanded; others skip it.

>15|.|TRBD2|TRBV6-5|TRBJ2-2
TGTGCCAGCAGCTTGACTAGCGGGGCCACCGGGGAGCTGTTTTTT
CASSLTSGATGELFF
>14|.|TRBD1|TRBV10-1|TRBJ2-3
TGCGCCAGCAGTGTCCAGGGGGGCACAGATACGCAGTATTTT
CASSVQGGTDTQYF
>13|.|.|TRBV28|TRBJ1-2
TGTGCCAGCAAACAACAGGGAATCTATGGCTACACCTTC
CASKQQGIYGYTF
>14|.|.|TRBV4-1|TRBJ1-2
TGCGCCAGCAGCCAAGATGGTCAGAACTATGGCTACACCTTC
CASSQDGQNYGYTF
>11|few|.|TRBV6-5|TRBJ2-2
TGTGCCAGCACCAAAACCGGGGAGCTGTTTTTT
CASTKTGELFF
>12|.|.|TRBV7-9|TRBJ2-1
TGTGCCAGCAGCTTGGTGGGACGAGAGCAGTTCTTC
CASSLVGREQFF
>16|.|.|TRBV6-5|TRBJ2-7
TGTGCCAGCAGTTACTCGATAGGAGGGGGGCTATACGAGCAGTACTTC
CASSYSIGGGLYEQYF
>11|few|.|TRBV20-1|TRBJ2-7
TGCAGTGCTAGGGGTGGGTACGAGCAGTACTTC
CSARGGYEQYF
>12|.|.|TRBV6-5|TRBJ1-2
TGTGCCAGCAGTTACCCCGATGAGGGCTACACCTTC
CASSYPDEGYTF
>18|few|TRBD1|TRBV28|TRBJ1-4
TGTGCCAGCAGTAGGACGGGACAGGGGTTCGCAACTAATGAAAAACTGTTTTTT
CASSRTGQGFATNEKLFF
>15|.|.|TRBV15|TRBJ2-6
TGTGCCACCAGCAGAAGGACGGCTGGGGCCAACGTCCTGACTTTC
CATSRRTAGANVLTF
>17|.|TRBD2|TRBV27|TRBJ2-1
TGTGCCAGCAGTCCACGACGCGGGCTAGCGGGAGGAAATGAGCAGTTCTTC
CASSPRRGLAGGNEQFF
>20|.|.|TRBV5-1|TRBJ2-7
TGCGCCAGCAGGTTCTCCGAGGACTCAATCGTCAGGGGTAGGACTGGCGAGCAGTACTTC
CASRFSEDSIVRGRTGEQYF
>14|.|.|TRBV5-1|TRBJ2-7
TGCGCCAGCAGCTCCGACGGAGCCGTGGGGGAGCAGTACTTC
CASSSDGAVGEQYF
>15|.|.|TRBV7-9|TRBJ2-4
TGTGCCAGCAGCTTAGCCTTCGGCCCTAAAAACATTCAGTACTTC
CASSLAFGPKNIQYF
>17|.|.|TRBV5-1|TRBJ1-4
TGCGCCAGCAGCTTGGCCTCAGGGCCTGCAACTAATGAAAAACTGTTTTTT
CASSLASGPATNEKLFF
>18|.|TRBD1|TRBV4-2|TRBJ1-2
TGTGCCAGCAGCCCCCGGCCGACAGGGATGCTACCTAACTATGGCTACACCTTC
CASSPRPTGMLPNYGYTF
>11|.|.|TRBV5-5|TRBJ2-3
TGTGCCAGCAGCTTAATGGATACGCAGTATTTT
CASSLMDTQYF
>12|.|.|TRBV6-5|TRBJ1-2
TGTGCCAGCAGACAGGGACCCTATGGCTACACCTTC
CASRQGPYGYTF
>15|.|TRBD1|TRBV6-6|TRBJ2-5
TGTGCCAGCAGTTCCCCGGACAGGGGGGGGGAGACCCAGTACTTC
CASSSPDRGGETQYF
>15|.|TRBD1|TRBV7-2|TRBJ2-1
TGTGCCAGCAGCCTTAGGGCAGGGGGCTACAATGAGCAGTTCTTC
CASSLRAGGYNEQFF
>14|.|TRBD1|TRBV7-7|TRBJ2-5
TGTGCCAGCAGCCCCGGACAGGGGGGAGAGACCCAGTACTTC
CASSPGQGGETQYF
>15|.|TRBD2|TRBV19|TRBJ2-1
TGTGCCAGTAGTACCGGGACTAGCCCGTACAATGAGCAGTTCTTC
CASSTGTSPYNEQFF
>14|.|.|TRBV6-5|TRBJ2-5
TGTGCCAGCAGTTACTCGCCAGGGCAAGAGACCCAGTACTTC
CASSYSPGQETQYF
>14|.|.|TRBV5-6|TRBJ2-3
TGTGCCAGCAGCTTGGTAGGGCGCACAGATACGCAGTATTTT
CASSLVGRTDTQYF
>15|once|.|TRBV10-2|TRBJ2-2
TGCGCCAGTTCCGTAGCCGGGGGATCGGCCGGGGAGCTGTTTTTT
CASSVAGGSAGELFF
>14|.|.|TRBV10-3|TRBJ2-1
TGTGCCATCGGCCCCGGGCCACCGGTTGGTGAGCAGTTCTTC
CAIGPGPPVGEQFF
>14|.|TRBD1|TRBV27|TRBJ1-1
TGTGCCAGCAGGCTCTTCGGACAGGGGACTGAAGCTTTCTTT
CASRLFGQGTEAFF
>17|.|.|TRBV5-7|TRBJ2-7
TGTGCCAGCAGCTTATATAAACCGGGACGGGTTAGGGACGAGCAGTACTTC
CASSLYKPGRVRDEQYF
>15|.|.|TRBV7-9|TRBJ1-3
TGTGCCAGCAGCTTAGATGGGGGCTCTGGAAACACCATATATTTT
CASSLDGGSGNTIYF
>16|.|TRBD2|TRBV28|TRBJ2-7
TGTGCCAGCAGTTTACTTTCTAGCGGGACGACTACTGCTTGGTACTTC
CASSLLSSGTTTAWYF
>16|.|TRBD2|TRBV11-3|TRBJ2-5
TGTGCCAGCAGCCAGGGACTAGCGGGAGTCGGAGAGACCCAGTACTTC
CASSQGLAGVGETQYF
>13|few|.|TRBV28|TRBJ1-2
TGTGCCAGCAGTTTAGTAGCTAACTATGGCTACACCTTC
CASSLVANYGYTF
>13|.|TRBD1|TRBV15|TRBJ2-7
TGTGCCACCACCCGGGACAGGGGTTACGAGCAGTACTTC
CATTRDRGYEQYF
>14|once|TRBD1|TRBV5-1|TRBJ2-7
TGCGCCAGCAGCGAAGGACAGGCCACCTACGAGCAGTACTTC
CASSEGQATYEQYF
>14|.|.|TRBV9|TRBJ2-5
TGTGCCAGCAGCGTAGGGACGTCGGGGGAGACCCAGTACTTC
CASSVGTSGETQYF
>11|.|.|TRBV5-5|TRBJ1-1
TGTGCCAGCAGCTTGGAGGTTGAAGCTTTCTTT
CASSLEVEAFF
>19|once|TRBD2|TRBV4-1|TRBJ2-2
TGCGCCAGCAGCCAAGGGGATTTGGGACTAGCGGGAAGCCAGGGGGAGCTGTTTTTT
CASSQGDLGLAGSQGELFF
>12|.|.|TRBV29-1|TRBJ1-2
TGCAGCGTTGAAATTCAGTGGGACGGCTACACCTTC
CSVEIQWDGYTF
>16|.|.|TRBV21-1|TRBJ2-7
TGTGCCAGCAGCAAAGACCCCTCTTACTTTGACCGCAAGCAGTACTTC
CASSKDPSYFDRKQYF
>16|.|TRBD1|TRBV15|TRBJ2-4
TGTGCCACCAGCAGAGAACAGGGGGCGGTCAAAAACATTCAGTACTTC
CATSREQGAVKNIQYF
>15|.|.|TRBV7-9|TRBJ2-1
TGTGCCAGCAGCTTAAGGCTAGCAAGGTACAATGAGCAGTTCTTC
CASSLRLARYNEQFF
>16|.|TRBD2|TRBV5-8|TRBJ2-7
TGTGCCAGCAGGGGATTGTGGTCTAGCGGGGTCTACGAGCAGTACTTC
CASRGLWSSGVYEQYF
>17|.|TRBD2|TRBV18|TRBJ2-1
TGTGCCAGCTCACCGCAACTCAGCGGGAGTCGATACAATGAGCAGTTCTTC
CASSPQLSGSRYNEQFF
>18|.|.|TRBV7-2|TRBJ1-5
TGTGCCAGCAGCCCCGGGACACCCAGTCGGTTGAGCAATCAGCCCCAGCATTTT
CASSPGTPSRLSNQPQHF